This T cell receptor beta chain is drawn from a study of blood T cell repertoires in COVID-19. On the study more broadly: The origin of the acute and convalescent COVID-19 samples was the United States, Italy and Spain. T cells, B-cell-depleted T cells, or PBMCs provided the cDNA or gDNA that served as material.

In the source study's methods: Amplifying reference gene primers gave estimates of nucleated cell counts. Profiled with immunoSEQ multiplex PCR; TCRdb holds only in-frame clones, not every one. Clone size and the V and J calls come from that table; the DNA yielded D and trimming. The sample shows some 190,000 clones, 85% to 90% of them seen only once. Germline lookup yields CDR1 ENHRY and CDR2 SYGVKD. Trimming removed 6 bases at V and 2 bases at J, with 13 bases between. CDR3 length: 14 residues. The sample was peripheral blood. The chain has TRBV10-3 and TRBJ2-5; possibly TRBD1 for D (5 bases). The source is a human donor in a cohort sampled during active COVID-19. The CDR3 sequence is CAIRTDKTQETQYF. The CDR3 region has the DNA TGTGCCATCAGAACGGACAAGACTCAAGAGACCCAGTACTTC.